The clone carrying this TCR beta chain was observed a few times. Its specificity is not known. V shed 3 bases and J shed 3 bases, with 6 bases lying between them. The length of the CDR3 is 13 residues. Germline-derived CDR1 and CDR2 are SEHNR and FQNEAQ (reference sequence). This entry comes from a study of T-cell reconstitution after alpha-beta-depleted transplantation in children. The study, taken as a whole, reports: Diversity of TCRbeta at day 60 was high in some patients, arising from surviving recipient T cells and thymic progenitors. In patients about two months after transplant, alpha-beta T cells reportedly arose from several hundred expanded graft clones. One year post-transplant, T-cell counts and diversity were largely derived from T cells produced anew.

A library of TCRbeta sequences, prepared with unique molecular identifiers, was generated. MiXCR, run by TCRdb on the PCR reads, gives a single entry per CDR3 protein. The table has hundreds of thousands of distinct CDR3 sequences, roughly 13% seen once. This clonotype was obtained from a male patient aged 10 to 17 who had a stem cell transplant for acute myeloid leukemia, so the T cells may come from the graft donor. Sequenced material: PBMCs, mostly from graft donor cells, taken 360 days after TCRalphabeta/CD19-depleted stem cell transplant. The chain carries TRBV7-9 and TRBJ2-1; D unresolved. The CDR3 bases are TGTGCCAGCAGCTTCCAGGTCTACAATGAGCAGTTCTTC. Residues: CASSFQVYNEQFF.